This T cell receptor (beta chain) stems from a study of OX40 agonist ivuxolimab in advanced cancers. General study results and limits: It was also the case that some nonresponders had low normalized T-cell clonal expansion. In the expanded peripheral T cells, antigen specificity was never determined.

Turning to this clone: Antigen unknown.

Germline V gene sequence: CDR1 SGHTS, CDR2 YDEGEE. This CDR3 spans 13 amino acids. Trimming pared 1 base from V and 4 bases from J, leaving 9 bases between. The repertoire was sequenced with immunoSEQ multiplex PCR; TCRdb's copy has only in-frame clones and lacks some. Among fewer than 85,000 clones, roughly 87% were seen once, and the ten largest hold around 0.5%. The chain couples TRBV5-8 to TRBJ2-7, with a weak D call TRBD1 (5 bases). The material was CD4+ or CD8+ T cells sorted from blood, obtained in a trial of the OX40 agonist ivuxolimab. The receptor comes from an adult with an advanced solid tumor such as melanoma, head and neck, liver or kidney cancer. CDR3 nucleotides: TGTGCCAGCAGCTTGAGGGGTATGTACGAGCAGTACTTC. Translated, it gives CASSLRGMYEQYF. The variable domain in full, completed from reference TRBV5-8 and TRBJ2-7, reads EAGVTQSPTHLIKTRGQQATLRCSPISGHTSVYWYQQALGLGLQFLLWYDEGEERNRGNFPPRFSGRQFPNYSSELNVNALELEDSALYLCASSLRGMYEQYFGPGTRLTVT.